Sequencing of this T cell receptor beta chain was carried out in a study of human T cells and chemical hapten exposure. Germline V gene data show CDR1 as SEHNR and CDR2 as FQNEAQ (reference sequence). Trimming took 4 bases from V and 5 from J; bases not matched to a gene: 4. This CDR3 contains 14 residues. Worth noting for this clonotype: What it binds is not known.

Specified time point: patch test 3, about 24 weeks after DPC sensitization. Regarding treatment: therapeutic diphenylcyclopropenone sensitization with weekly scalp DPC. The donor pool consisted of alopecia patients aged 18 to 70 years, considered suitable for DPC. Broader study findings: Since the donors had alopecia, their immune response may not be the same as that of healthy people. Significantly greater numbers of large CDR3 similarity clusters came from expanded TCRs than from controls.

The study used a library that attached unique molecular identifiers to individual cDNA molecules. In TCRdb, the RACE reads were re-called with MiXCR into one record per CDR3 protein. The table includes 50,000 to 60,000 distinct CDR3 sequences, approximately 13% detected once. The rearrangement joins TRBV7-9 to TRBJ1-2; 10 nucleotides match TRBD1. The material was whole blood, obtained in connection with sensitization to the hapten diphenylcyclopropenone (DPC). The clonotype comes from a man aged 25-45 years with alopecia areata. Some clones in this sample may be carry-over from other donors' samples. As DNA, the CDR3 is TGTGCCAGCAGCTCCGGGACAGGGGAATATGGCTACACCTTC. It specifies CASSSGTGEYGYTF.